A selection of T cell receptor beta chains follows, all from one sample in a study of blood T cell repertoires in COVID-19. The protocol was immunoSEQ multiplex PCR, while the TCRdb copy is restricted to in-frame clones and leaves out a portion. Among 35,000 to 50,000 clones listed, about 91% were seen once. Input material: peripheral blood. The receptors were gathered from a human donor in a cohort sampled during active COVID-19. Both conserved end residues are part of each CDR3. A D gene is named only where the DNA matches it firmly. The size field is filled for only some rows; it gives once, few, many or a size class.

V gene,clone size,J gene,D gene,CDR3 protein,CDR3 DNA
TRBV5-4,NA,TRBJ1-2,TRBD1,CASSGKIRGPYGYTF,TGTGCCAGCAGCGGAAAGATTAGGGGGCCCTATGGCTACACCTTC
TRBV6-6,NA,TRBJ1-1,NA,CASSYLGQSEAFF,TGTGCCAGCAGTTACCTAGGACAGTCGGAAGCTTTCTTT
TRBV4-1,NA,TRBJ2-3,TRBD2,CASSPGLAGSDTQYF,TGCGCCAGCAGCCCGGGACTAGCGGGGTCAGATACGCAGTATTTT
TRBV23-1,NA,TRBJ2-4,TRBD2,CASSQPPRGGLAKNIQYF,TGCGCCAGCAGTCAACCGCCTCGGGGGGGTTTAGCCAAAAACATTCAGTACTTC
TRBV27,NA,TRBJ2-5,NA,CASSFAGSTQETQYF,TGTGCCAGCAGTTTCGCAGGGTCGACCCAAGAGACCCAGTACTTC
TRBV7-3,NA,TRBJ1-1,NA,CASSFSGNTEAFF,TGTGCCAGCAGCTTTTCCGGGAACACTGAAGCTTTCTTT
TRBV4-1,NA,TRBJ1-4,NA,CASSQDRGLSNEKLFF,TGCGCCAGCAGCCAAGACCGGGGTTTAAGTAATGAAAAACTGTTTTTT
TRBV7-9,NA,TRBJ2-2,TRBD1,CASSSTGTGELFF,TGTGCCAGCAGCTCGACAGGGACCGGGGAGCTGTTTTTT
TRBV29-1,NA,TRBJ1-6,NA,CSVSSIDREKDNSPLHF,TGCAGCGTTTCATCGATAGACAGAGAAAAGGATAATTCACCCCTCCACTTT
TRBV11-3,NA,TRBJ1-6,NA,CATLKGRESYNSPLHF,TGTGCCACCCTAAAGGGGCGGGAGTCCTATAATTCACCCCTCCACTTT
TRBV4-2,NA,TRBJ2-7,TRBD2,CASSQETSGGYEQYF,TGTGCCAGCAGCCAAGAGACTAGCGGGGGCTACGAGCAGTACTTC
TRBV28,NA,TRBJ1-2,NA,CASSLLVGGNWNYGYTF,TGTGCCAGCAGTTTATTGGTCGGGGGTAATTGGAACTATGGCTACACCTTC
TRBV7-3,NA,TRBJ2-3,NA,CASSFSGTTDTQYF,TGTGCCAGCAGCTTCTCCGGGACTACAGATACGCAGTATTTT
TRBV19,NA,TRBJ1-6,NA,CASSAGRNSPLHF,TGTGCCAGTAGTGCAGGGAGGAATTCACCCCTCCACTTT
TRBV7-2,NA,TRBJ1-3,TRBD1,CASSSTGGAGNTIYF,TGTGCCAGCAGCTCCACAGGGGGCGCTGGAAACACCATATATTTT
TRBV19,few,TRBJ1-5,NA,CASSISWGGSQPQHF,TGTGCCAGTAGTATTTCATGGGGCGGGAGTCAGCCCCAGCATTTT
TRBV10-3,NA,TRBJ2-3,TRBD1,CAIKRGRDTDTQYF,TGTGCCATTAAAAGGGGGCGCGACACAGATACGCAGTATTTT
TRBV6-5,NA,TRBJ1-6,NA,CASSYGGGVPLHF,TGTGCCAGCAGTTACGGGGGGGGTGTACCCCTCCACTTT
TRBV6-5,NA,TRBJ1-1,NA,CASSFLQGSAEAFF,TGCGCCAGCAGTTTCCTACAGGGTAGCGCTGAAGCTTTCTTT
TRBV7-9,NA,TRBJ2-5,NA,CASSRLSGVQETQYF,TGTGCCAGCAGCCGCCTTTCGGGGGTCCAAGAGACCCAGTACTTC
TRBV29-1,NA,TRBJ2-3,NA,CSVEAQTWRAGSTDTQYF,TGCAGCGTTGAAGCCCAGACCTGGAGGGCCGGTAGCACAGATACGCAGTATTTT
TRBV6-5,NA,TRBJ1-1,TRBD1,CASSRDRAGNTEAFF,TGTGCCAGCAGTCGCGACAGGGCAGGGAACACTGAAGCTTTCTTT
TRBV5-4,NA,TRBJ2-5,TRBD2,CASSLDTAGGQETQYF,TGTGCCAGCAGCTTGGATACAGCGGGGGGCCAGGAGACCCAGTACTTC
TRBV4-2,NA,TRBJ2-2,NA,CASSQDIPREAYHTGELFF,TGTGCCAGCAGCCAAGATATACCTCGGGAAGCATACCACACCGGGGAGCTGTTTTTT
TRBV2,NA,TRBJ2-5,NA,CASSETQGIGETQYF,TGTGCCAGCAGTGAAACTCAGGGCATCGGAGAGACCCAGTACTTC
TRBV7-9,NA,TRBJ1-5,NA,CASSPRDDQPQHF,TGTGCCAGCAGCCCTAGAGATGATCAGCCCCAGCATTTT
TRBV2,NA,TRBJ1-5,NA,CASSVKGEYQPQHF,TGTGCCAGCAGTGTGAAGGGGGAATATCAGCCCCAGCATTTT